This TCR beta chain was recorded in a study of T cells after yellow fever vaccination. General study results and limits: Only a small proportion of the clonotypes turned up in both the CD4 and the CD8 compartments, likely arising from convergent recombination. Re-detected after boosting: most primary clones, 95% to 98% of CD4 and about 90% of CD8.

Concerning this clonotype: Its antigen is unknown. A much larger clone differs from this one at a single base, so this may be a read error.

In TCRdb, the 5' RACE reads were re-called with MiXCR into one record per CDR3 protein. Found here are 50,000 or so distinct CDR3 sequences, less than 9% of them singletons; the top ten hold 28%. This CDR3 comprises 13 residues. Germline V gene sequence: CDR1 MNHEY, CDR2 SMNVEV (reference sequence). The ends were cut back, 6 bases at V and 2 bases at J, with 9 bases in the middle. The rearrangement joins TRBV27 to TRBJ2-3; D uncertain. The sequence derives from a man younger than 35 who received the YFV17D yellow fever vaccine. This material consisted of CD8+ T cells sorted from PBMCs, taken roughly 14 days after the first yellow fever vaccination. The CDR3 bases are TGTGCCAGCAGCCGGAGTCTCACAGATACGCAGTATTTT. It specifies CASSRSLTDTQYF.